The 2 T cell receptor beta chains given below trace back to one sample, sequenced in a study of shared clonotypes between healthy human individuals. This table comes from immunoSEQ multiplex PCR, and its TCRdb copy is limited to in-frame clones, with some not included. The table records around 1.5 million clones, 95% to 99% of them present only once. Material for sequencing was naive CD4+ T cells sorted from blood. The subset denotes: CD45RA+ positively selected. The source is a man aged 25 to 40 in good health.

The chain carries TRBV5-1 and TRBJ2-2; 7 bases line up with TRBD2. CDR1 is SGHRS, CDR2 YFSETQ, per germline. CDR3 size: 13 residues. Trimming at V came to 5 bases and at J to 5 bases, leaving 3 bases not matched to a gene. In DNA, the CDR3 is TGCGCCAGCAGGGAGCGGGATACCGGGGAGCTGTTTTTT. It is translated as CASRERDTGELFF.

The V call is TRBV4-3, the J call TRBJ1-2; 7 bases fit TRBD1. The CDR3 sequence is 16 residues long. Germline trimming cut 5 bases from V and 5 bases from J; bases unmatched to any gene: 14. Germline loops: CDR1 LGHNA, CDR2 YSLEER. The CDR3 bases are TGCGCCAGCAGCAAGGGATTCACAGGGGTTGGGTATGGCTACACCTTC. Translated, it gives CASSKGFTGVGYGYTF.